This is a list of T cell receptor beta chains from one sample in a study of blood T cell repertoires in COVID-19. Produced via immunoSEQ multiplex PCR; TCRdb's table is partial and in-frame only. The sample includes 100,000 to 150,000 clones, roughly 89% seen only once; the top ten take more than 15%. Source material: peripheral blood. These receptor sequences come from a man aged 45-65 years with active or convalescent COVID-19. CDR3s include the opening cysteine and the closing phenylalanine or tryptophan. A D gene is named only where the DNA matches it firmly. Clone size is given for some rows only: seen once, a few or many times, or a class if the clone is expanded.

J gene,V gene,D gene,clone size,CDR3 protein,CDR3 DNA
TRBJ2-1,TRBV18,TRBD2,once,CASSPGSTSGMTEQFF,TGTGCCAGCTCACCAGGGTCGACTAGCGGGATGACTGAGCAGTTCTTC
TRBJ2-2,TRBV7-9,TRBD2,NA,CASSFGLAGGVTGELFF,TGTGCCAGCAGCTTCGGACTGGCGGGAGGCGTAACCGGGGAGCTGTTTTTT
TRBJ2-4,TRBV6-4,NA,once,CASSEERGNIQYF,TGTGCCAGCAGTGAAGAAAGAGGGAACATTCAGTACTTC
TRBJ2-7,TRBV19,TRBD1,NA,CASTQGAKDEQYF,TGTGCCAGTACGCAGGGGGCGAAGGACGAGCAGTACTTC
TRBJ2-7,TRBV19,TRBD1,once,CASSTTGTGGIDEQYF,TGTGCCAGTAGTACAACCGGGACAGGGGGTATCGACGAGCAGTACTTC
TRBJ2-7,TRBV10-1,NA,NA,CASSESRGNSYEQYF,TGCGCCAGCAGTGAGTCCCGGGGTAACTCCTACGAGCAGTACTTC
TRBJ2-2,TRBV18,NA,few,CASSPSGYTGELFF,TGTGCCAGCTCACCCTCAGGGTACACCGGGGAGCTGTTTTTT
TRBJ2-7,TRBV7-6,NA,NA,CASSLSERTYEQYF,TGTGCCAGCAGCTTGTCGGAGAGAACCTACGAGCAGTACTTC
TRBJ1-2,TRBV2,NA,once,CASSESHPGEYGYTF,TGTGCCAGCAGTGAATCCCATCCAGGGGAGTATGGCTACACCTTC
TRBJ2-7,TRBV5-5,TRBD1,once,CASSVRGPSYEQYF,TGTGCCAGCAGTGTTAGGGGGCCCTCCTACGAGCAGTACTTC
TRBJ2-5,TRBV5-5,TRBD2,NA,CASTNIAGGETQYF,TGTGCCAGCACCAACATAGCGGGCGGGGAGACCCAGTACTTC
TRBJ1-2,TRBV18,NA,NA,CASSPPEEFNYGYTF,TGTGCCAGCTCACCACCGGAGGAGTTTAACTATGGCTACACCTTC
TRBJ1-2,TRBV19,NA,once,CASSTPPDGYTF,TGTGCCAGTAGTACCCCCCCCGATGGCTACACCTTC
TRBJ2-7,TRBV5-1,NA,NA,CASSLDGGTPPYEQYF,TGCGCCAGCAGCTTGGATGGGGGCACCCCCCCCTACGAGCAGTACTTC
TRBJ2-3,TRBV9,NA,NA,CASSARQPLTDTQYF,TGTGCCAGCAGCGCGAGACAGCCTCTCACAGATACGCAGTATTTT
TRBJ1-1,TRBV12-1,NA,NA,CASSFVWGRGRGHHTEAFF,TGTGCCAGCAGCTTTGTATGGGGGCGCGGACGCGGTCATCACACTGAAGCTTTCTTT
TRBJ2-2,TRBV7-8,NA,NA,CASIPHSRINTGELFF,TGTGCCAGCATCCCTCACTCTCGTATCAACACCGGGGAGCTGTTTTTT
TRBJ1-1,TRBV5-6,NA,NA,CASSHWEADTEAFF,TGTGCCAGCAGCCACTGGGAAGCGGACACTGAAGCTTTCTTT
TRBJ2-7,TRBV6-5,NA,NA,CASSYDSYEQYF,TGTGCCAGCAGTTACGACAGCTACGAGCAGTACTTC
TRBJ2-2,TRBV7-2,NA,once,CASSVGTITGELFF,TGTGCCAGCAGCGTCGGGACAATAACCGGGGAGCTGTTTTTT
TRBJ2-2,TRBV10-1,NA,NA,CASSERGGPKTGELFF,TGCGCCAGCAGTGAGAGGGGGGGTCCGAAAACCGGGGAGCTGTTTTTT
TRBJ1-5,TRBV27,TRBD1,NA,CASSIRQGTNQPQHF,TGTGCCAGCAGTATAAGACAGGGTACCAATCAGCCCCAGCATTTT
TRBJ1-5,TRBV30,TRBD1,NA,CAWSGDRLWEPQHF,TGTGCCTGGAGTGGGGACAGGCTCTGGGAGCCCCAGCATTTT
TRBJ2-2,TRBV6-6,NA,NA,CASIPGQTTGELFF,TGTGCCAGCATCCCCGGACAGACAACCGGGGAGCTGTTTTTT
TRBJ2-2,TRBV9,NA,once,CASSVGFSVTGELFF,TGTGCCAGCAGCGTTGGCTTCAGCGTCACCGGGGAGCTGTTTTTT
TRBJ1-1,TRBV29-1,NA,once,CGGLNTEAFF,TGCGGGGGGTTGAACACTGAAGCTTTCTTT
TRBJ2-1,TRBV3-1/TRBV3-2,NA,few,CASSPRGYNEQFF,TGTGCCAGCAGCCCGCGGGGCTACAATGAGCAGTTCTTC
TRBJ2-1,TRBV5-4,TRBD2,NA,CASSRPSGRTDNEQFF,TGTGCCAGCAGCCGCCCTAGCGGGAGGACCGATAATGAGCAGTTCTTC
TRBJ2-5,TRBV20-1,TRBD2,NA,CSASPWRLAGDPQETQYF,TGCAGTGCTAGTCCCTGGAGGCTAGCGGGGGACCCCCAAGAGACCCAGTACTTC
TRBJ2-6,TRBV28,TRBD1,NA,CASSLYVGQGLGANVLTF,TGTGCCAGCAGTTTATATGTGGGACAGGGGCTCGGGGCCAACGTCCTGACTTTC
TRBJ2-5,TRBV29-1,TRBD1,NA,CSERTGGLEETQYF,TGCAGCGAGCGGACAGGGGGGTTGGAAGAGACCCAGTACTTC
TRBJ2-7,TRBV15,NA,once,CATSRAGGTYEQYF,TGTGCCACCAGTAGAGCGGGTGGAACCTACGAGCAGTACTTC
TRBJ2-5,TRBV5-1,TRBD1,NA,CASSSGGYEGETQYF,TGCGCCAGCAGCTCAGGGGGCTACGAGGGAGAGACCCAGTACTTC
TRBJ2-3,TRBV14,TRBD2,NA,CASSPLGLAGTDTQYF,TGTGCCAGCAGCCCCCTGGGACTAGCCGGCACAGATACGCAGTATTTT
TRBJ2-1,TRBV24-1,TRBD1,NA,CATSDSGTGPWNEQFF,TGTGCCACCAGTGACTCCGGGACAGGGCCCTGGAATGAGCAGTTCTTC
TRBJ2-3,TRBV25-1,NA,few,CASSFDYREGTQYF,TGTGCCAGCAGTTTTGACTACAGAGAGGGTACGCAGTATTTT
TRBJ2-5,TRBV5-4,NA,NA,CASSSGRQETQYF,TGTGCCAGCAGCTCCGGGAGACAAGAGACCCAGTACTTC
TRBJ2-5,TRBV18,TRBD2,NA,CASSPAASGQETQYF,TGTGCCAGCTCCCCGGCCGCTAGCGGACAAGAGACCCAGTACTTC
TRBJ1-3,TRBV12-1,NA,NA,CASSLDRDRDGNTIYF,TGTGCCAGCAGCTTAGACCGGGACAGGGATGGAAACACCATATATTTT
TRBJ1-5,TRBV30,NA,NA,CAWSLRDGQPQHF,TGTGCCTGGAGTCTCCGGGATGGGCAGCCCCAGCATTTT